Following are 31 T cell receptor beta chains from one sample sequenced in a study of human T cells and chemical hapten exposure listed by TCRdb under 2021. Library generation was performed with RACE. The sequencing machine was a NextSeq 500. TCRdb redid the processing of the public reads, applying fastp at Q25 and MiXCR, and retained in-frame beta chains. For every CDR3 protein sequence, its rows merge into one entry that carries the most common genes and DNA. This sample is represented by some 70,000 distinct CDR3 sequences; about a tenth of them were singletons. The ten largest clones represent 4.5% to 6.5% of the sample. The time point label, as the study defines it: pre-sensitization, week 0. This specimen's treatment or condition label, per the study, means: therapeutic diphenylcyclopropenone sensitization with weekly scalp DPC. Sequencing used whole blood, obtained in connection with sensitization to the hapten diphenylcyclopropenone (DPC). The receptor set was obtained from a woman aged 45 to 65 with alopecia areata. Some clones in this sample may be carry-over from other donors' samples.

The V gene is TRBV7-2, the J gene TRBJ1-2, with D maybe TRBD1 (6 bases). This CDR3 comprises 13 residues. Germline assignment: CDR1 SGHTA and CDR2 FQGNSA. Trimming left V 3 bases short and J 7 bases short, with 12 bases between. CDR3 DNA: TGTGCCAGCAGCTTCTTTGGACAGACTGGCTACACCTTC. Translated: CASSFFGQTGYTF. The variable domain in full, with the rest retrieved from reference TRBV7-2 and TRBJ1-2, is GAGVSQSPSNKVTEKGKDVELRCDPISGHTALYWYRQSLGQGLEFLIYFQGNSAPDKSGLPSDRFSAERTGGSVSTLTIQRTQQEDSAVYLCASSFFGQTGYTFGSGTRLTVV.

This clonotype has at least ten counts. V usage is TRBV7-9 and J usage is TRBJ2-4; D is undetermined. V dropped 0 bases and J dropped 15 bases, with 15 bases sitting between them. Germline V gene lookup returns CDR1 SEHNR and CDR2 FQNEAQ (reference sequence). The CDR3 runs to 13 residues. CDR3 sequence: CASSLAVGGPWYF. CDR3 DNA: TGTGCCAGCAGCTTAGCGGTCGGCGGCCCCTGGTACTTC.

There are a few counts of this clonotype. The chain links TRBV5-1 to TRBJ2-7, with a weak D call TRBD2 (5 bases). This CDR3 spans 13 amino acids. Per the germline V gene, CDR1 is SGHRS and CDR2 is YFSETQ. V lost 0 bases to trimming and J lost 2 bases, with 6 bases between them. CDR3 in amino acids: CASSLERAYEQYF. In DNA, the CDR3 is TGCGCCAGCAGCTTGGAGAGGGCCTACGAGCAGTACTTC. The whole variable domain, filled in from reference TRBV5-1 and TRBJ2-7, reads KAGVTQTPRYLIKTRGQQVTLSCSPISGHRSVSWYQQTPGQGLQFLFEYFSETQRNKGNFPGRFSGRQFSNSRSEMNVSTLELGDSALYLCASSLERAYEQYFGPGTRLTVT.

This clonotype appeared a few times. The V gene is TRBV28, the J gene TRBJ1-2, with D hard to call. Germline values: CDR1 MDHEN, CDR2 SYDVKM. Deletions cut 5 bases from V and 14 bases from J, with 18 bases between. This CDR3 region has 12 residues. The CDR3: CASSLPNNLRTF. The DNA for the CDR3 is TGTGCCAGCAGTCTACCGAACAACCTCCGGACCTTC.

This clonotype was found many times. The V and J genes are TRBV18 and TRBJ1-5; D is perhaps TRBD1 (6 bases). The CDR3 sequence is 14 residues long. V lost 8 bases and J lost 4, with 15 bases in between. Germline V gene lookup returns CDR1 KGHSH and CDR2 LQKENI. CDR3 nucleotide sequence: TGTGCCAGCAGCCCAGGACAGTTAAATCAGCCCCAGCATTTT. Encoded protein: CASSPGQLNQPQHF.

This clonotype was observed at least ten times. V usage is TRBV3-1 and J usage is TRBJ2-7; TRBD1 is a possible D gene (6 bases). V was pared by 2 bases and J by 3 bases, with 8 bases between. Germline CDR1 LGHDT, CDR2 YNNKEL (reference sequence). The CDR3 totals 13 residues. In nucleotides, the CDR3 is TGTGCCAGCAGCCAAAGGGGGTACTACGAGCAGTACTTC. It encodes CASSQRGYYEQYF.

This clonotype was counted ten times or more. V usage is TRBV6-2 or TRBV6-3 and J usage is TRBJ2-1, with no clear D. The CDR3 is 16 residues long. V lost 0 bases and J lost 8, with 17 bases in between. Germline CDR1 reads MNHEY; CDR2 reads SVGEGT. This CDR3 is CASSYSWITPRYEQFF. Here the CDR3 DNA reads TGTGCCAGCAGTTACTCGTGGATAACTCCCAGATATGAGCAGTTCTTC.

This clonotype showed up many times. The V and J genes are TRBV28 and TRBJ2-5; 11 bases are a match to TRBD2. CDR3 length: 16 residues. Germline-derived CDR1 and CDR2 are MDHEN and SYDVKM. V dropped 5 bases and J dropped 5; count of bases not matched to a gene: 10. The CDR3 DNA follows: TGTGCCAGCAGTCACGGGCTACTAGCGGGAGTTGAGACCCAGTACTTC. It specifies CASSHGLLAGVETQYF.

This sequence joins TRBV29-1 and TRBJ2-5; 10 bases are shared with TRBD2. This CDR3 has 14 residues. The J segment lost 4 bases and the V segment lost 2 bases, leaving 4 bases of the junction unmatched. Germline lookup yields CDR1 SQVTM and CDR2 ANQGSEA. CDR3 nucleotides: TGCAGCGTTGAACTAGCGGGAGCTCCAGAGACCCAGTACTTC. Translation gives CSVELAGAPETQYF.

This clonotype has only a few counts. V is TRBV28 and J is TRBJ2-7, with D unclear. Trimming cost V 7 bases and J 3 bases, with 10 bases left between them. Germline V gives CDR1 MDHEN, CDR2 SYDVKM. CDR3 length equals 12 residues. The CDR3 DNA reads TGTGCCAGCACTTCTGTCTTCTACGAGCAGTACTTC. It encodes CASTSVFYEQYF.

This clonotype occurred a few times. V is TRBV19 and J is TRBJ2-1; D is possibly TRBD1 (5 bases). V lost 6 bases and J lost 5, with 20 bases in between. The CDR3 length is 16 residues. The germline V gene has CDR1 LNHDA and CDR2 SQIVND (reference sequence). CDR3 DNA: TGTGCCAGTAGCGACAGTTCCACTATAGTCCACAATGAGCAGTTCTTC. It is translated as CASSDSSTIVHNEQFF.

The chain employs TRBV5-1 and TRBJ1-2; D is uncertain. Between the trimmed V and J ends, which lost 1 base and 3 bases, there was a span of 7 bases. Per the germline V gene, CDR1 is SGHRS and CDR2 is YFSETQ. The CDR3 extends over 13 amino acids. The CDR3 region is CASSLLRDYGYTF. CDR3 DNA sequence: TGCGCCAGCAGCTTGTTGAGAGACTATGGCTACACCTTC.

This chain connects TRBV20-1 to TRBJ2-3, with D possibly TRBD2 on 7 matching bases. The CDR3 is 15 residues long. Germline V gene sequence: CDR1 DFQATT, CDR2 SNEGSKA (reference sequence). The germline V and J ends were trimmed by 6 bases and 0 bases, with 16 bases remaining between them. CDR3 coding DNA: TGCAGTGCCAAGGTTGGGGGGGCCAGCACAGATACGCAGTATTTT. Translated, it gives CSAKVGGASTDTQYF.

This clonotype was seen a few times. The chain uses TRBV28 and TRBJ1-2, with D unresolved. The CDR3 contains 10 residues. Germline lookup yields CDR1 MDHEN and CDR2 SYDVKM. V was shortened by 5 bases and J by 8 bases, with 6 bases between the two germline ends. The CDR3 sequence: CASSQRGYTF. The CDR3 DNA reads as TGTGCCAGCAGTCAGAGGGGCTACACCTTC.

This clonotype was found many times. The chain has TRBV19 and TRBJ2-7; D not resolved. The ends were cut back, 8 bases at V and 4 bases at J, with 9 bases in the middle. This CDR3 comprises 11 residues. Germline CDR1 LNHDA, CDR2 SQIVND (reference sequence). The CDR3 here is CASGFRYEQYF. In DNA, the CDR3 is TGTGCCAGTGGCTTCCGGTACGAGCAGTACTTC.

For the CDR3, the DNA is TGTGCCAGTAGTATGGCGAACAGCGGCAGCTCCTACAATGAGCAGTTCTTC. Translation: CASSMANSGSSYNEQFF. The chain recombines TRBV19 with TRBJ2-1, with D maybe TRBD2 (5 bases). The germline V gene encodes CDR1 LNHDA and CDR2 SQIVND (reference sequence). V shed 3 bases and J shed 0 bases, with 15 bases lying between them. The CDR3 length is 17 residues.

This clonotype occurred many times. The CDR3 sequence is CSASHPDKVDAGVTYEQYF. The CDR3 region has the DNA TGCAGTGCTAGCCACCCCGATAAAGTCGATGCGGGGGTAACTTACGAGCAGTACTTC. This chain links TRBV20-1 with TRBJ2-7, with 7 bases lining up with TRBD2. Germline CDR1 DFQATT, CDR2 SNEGSKA (reference sequence). CDR3 size: 19 residues. J was trimmed by 4 bases and V by 3 bases; bases with no gene match: 24.

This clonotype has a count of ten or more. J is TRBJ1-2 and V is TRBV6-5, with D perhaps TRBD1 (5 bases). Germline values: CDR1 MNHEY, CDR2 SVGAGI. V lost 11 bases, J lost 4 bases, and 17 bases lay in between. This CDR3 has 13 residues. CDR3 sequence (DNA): TGTGCCTCCTTCCGGGGGGATTCCTATGGCTACACCTTC. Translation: CASFRGDSYGYTF.

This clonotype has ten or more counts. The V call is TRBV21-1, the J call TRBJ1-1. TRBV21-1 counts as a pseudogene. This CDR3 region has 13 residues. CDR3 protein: CASSKDGHTEAFF. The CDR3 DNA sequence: TGTGCCAGCAGCAAAGATGGCCACACTGAAGCTTTCTTT.

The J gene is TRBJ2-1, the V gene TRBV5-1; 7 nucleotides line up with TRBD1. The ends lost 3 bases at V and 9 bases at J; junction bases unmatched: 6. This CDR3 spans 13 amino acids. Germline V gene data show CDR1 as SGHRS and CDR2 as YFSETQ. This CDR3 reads CASSSQGVSEQFF. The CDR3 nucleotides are TGCGCCAGCAGCTCCCAGGGGGTTAGTGAGCAGTTCTTC.

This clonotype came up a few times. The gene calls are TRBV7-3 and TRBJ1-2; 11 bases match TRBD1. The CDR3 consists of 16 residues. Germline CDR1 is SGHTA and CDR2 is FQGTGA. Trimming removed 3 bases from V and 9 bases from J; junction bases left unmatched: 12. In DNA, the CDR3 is TGTGCCAGCAGCTTGGTCCCGGGACAGGGGGAATCGAGCTACACCTTC. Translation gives CASSLVPGQGESSYTF. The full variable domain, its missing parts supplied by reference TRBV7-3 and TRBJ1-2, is GAGVSQTPSNKVTEKGKYVELRCDPISGHTALYWYRQSLGQGPEFLIYFQGTGAADDSGLPNDRFFAVRPEGSVSTLKIQRTERGDSAVYLCASSLVPGQGESSYTFGSGTRLTVV.

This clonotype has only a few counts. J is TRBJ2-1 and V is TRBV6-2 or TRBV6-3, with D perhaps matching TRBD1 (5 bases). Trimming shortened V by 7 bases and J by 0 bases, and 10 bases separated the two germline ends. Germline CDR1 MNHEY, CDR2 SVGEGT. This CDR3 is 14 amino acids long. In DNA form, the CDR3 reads TGTGCCAGCATTGGGGCCCTCTCCTACAATGAGCAGTTCTTC. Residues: CASIGALSYNEQFF.

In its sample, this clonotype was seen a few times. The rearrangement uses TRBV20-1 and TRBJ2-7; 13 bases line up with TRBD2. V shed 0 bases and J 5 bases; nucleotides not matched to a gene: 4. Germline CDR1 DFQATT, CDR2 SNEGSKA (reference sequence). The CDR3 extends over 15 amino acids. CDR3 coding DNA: TGCAGTGCTAGAGATCGGACTAGCGGGAGTAACGAGCAGTACTTC. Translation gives CSARDRTSGSNEQYF.

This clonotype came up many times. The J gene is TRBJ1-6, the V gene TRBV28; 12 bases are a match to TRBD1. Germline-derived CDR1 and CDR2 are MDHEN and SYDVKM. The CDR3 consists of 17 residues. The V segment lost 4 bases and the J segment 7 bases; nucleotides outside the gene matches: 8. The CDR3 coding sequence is TGTGCCAGCAGTTCTATGGGGACAGGGGGCGGCAATTCACCCCTCCACTTT. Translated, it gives CASSSMGTGGGNSPLHF. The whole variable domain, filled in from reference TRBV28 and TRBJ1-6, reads DVKVTQSSRYLVKRTGEKVFLECVQDMDHENMFWYRQDPGLGLRLIYFSYDVKMKEKGDIPEGYSVSREKKERFSLILESASTNQTSMYLCASSSMGTGGGNSPLHFGNGTRLTVT.

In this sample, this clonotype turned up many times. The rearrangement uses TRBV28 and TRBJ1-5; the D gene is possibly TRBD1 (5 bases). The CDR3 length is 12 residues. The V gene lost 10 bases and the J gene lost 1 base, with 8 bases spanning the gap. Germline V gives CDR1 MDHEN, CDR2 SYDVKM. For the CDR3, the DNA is TGTGCCATCAGGGACAGCAATCAGCCCCAGCATTTT. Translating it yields CAIRDSNQPQHF.

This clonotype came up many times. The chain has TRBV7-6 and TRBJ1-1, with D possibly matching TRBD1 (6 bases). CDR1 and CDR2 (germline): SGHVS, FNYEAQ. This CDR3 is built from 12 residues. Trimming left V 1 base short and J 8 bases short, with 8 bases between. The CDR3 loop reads CASSLERGEAFF. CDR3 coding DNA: TGTGCCAGCAGCTTAGAGAGGGGGGAAGCTTTCTTT.

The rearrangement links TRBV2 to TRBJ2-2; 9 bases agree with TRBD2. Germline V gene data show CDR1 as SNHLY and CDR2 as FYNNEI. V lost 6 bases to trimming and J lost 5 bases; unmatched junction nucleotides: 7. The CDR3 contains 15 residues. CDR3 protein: CASRRLAARTGELFF. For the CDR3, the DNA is TGTGCCAGCAGACGACTAGCGGCGAGGACCGGGGAGCTGTTTTTT.

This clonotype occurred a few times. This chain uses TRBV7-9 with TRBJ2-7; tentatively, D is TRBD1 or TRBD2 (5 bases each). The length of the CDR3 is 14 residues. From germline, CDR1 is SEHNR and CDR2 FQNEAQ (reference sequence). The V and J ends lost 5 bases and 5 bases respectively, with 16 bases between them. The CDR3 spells CASSPSRDGNEQYF. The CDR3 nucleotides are TGTGCCAGCAGCCCGTCCCGGGACGGCAACGAGCAGTACTTC.

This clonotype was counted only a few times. The CDR3 nucleotides read TGCAGTGCTACAGGGTTCAAAAACATTCAGTACTTC. Protein sequence: CSATGFKNIQYF. The gene calls are TRBV20-1 and TRBJ2-4, with a possible D match to TRBD1 (5 bases). CDR1 is DFQATT and CDR2 is SNEGSKA in the germline V gene (reference sequence). The CDR3 extends over 12 amino acids. V was clipped by 4 bases and J by 3 bases, with 7 bases between them.

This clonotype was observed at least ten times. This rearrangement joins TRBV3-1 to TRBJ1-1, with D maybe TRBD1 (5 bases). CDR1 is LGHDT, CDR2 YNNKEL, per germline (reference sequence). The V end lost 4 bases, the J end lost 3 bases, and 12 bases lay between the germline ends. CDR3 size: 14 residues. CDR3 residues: CASSLQVGDTEAFF. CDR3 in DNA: TGTGCCAGCAGCCTACAGGTTGGAGACACTGAAGCTTTCTTT.

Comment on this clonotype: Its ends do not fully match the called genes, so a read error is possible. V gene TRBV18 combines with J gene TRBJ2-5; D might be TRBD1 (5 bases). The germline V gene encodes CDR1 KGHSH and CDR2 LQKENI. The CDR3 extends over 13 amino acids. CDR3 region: CVSSPGLQETQYF. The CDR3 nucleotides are TGTGTCAGCTCACCAGGGCTACAAGAGACCCAGTACTTC. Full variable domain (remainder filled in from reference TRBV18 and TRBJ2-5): NAGVMQNPRHLVRRRGQEARLRCSPMKGHSHVYWYRQLPEEGLKFMVYLQKENIIDESGMPKERFSAEFPKEGPSILRIQQVVRGDSAAYFCVSSPGLQETQYFGPGTRLLVL.